Listed below are T cell receptor beta chains from one sample, sequenced in a study of T-cell memory formation after mild COVID-19. TCRdb re-called the 5' RACE reads through MiXCR, storing one row per CDR3 protein. The table includes about 280,000 distinct CDR3 sequences, approximately 7.6% detected once. The sequenced sample was PBMCs or a T cell subset sorted from them (not recorded which). All receptors derive from a man aged 18 to 30 who had mild COVID-19 (a few samples of this study predate the infection). Cell type and time point are not known. The CDR3 runs from the conserved cysteine through the conserved F or W. The D gene is left open where the match is weak. Some rows mark clone size as missing; the rest say once, few, many or name a class of expanded clone.

v_call	d_call	clone_size	j_call	cdr3_nt	cdr3_aa
TRBV9	NA	many	TRBJ2-7	TGTGCCAGCAGCGCTCAGACCGTCTCCGAGCAGTACTTC	CASSAQTVSEQYF
TRBV7-9	NA	few	TRBJ2-5	TGTGCCAGCAGTGAAGGAGTGAAGACCCAGTACTTC	CASSEGVKTQYF
TRBV5-1	TRBD1	few	TRBJ1-4	TGCGCCAGCAGCTTGGGGGACAGGTCCGGTGAAAAACTGTTTTTT	CASSLGDRSGEKLFF
TRBV6-2/TRBV6-3	NA	many	TRBJ1-5	TGTGCCAGCACCCGGGGCGGGAACGGGCAGCCCCAGCATTTT	CASTRGGNGQPQHF
TRBV5-1	TRBD2	NA	TRBJ2-1	TGCGCCAGCAGCTTGCCCAGCGGGGGGGCGTACAATGAGCAGTTCTTC	CASSLPSGGAYNEQFF
TRBV12-3/TRBV12-4	TRBD1	few	TRBJ1-5	TGTGCCAGCAGTTGGGGGAGACAGGGGAATCAGCCCCAGCATTTT	CASSWGRQGNQPQHF
TRBV7-2	TRBD2	NA	TRBJ2-1	TGTGCCAGCAGCGTCCGAGCGGGGAACTCCTACAATGAGCAGTTCTTC	CASSVRAGNSYNEQFF
TRBV6-5	NA	few	TRBJ2-3	TGTGCCAGCAGTTATTGGCAGGGAGGAGATACGCAGTATTTT	CASSYWQGGDTQYF
TRBV12-3/TRBV12-4	TRBD2	few	TRBJ2-2	TGTGCCAGCAGTTTACCAGGACTAGCAGGAGCCTCGAGCACCGGGGAGCTGTTTTTT	CASSLPGLAGASSTGELFF
TRBV7-8	NA	few	TRBJ1-1	TGTGCCAGCAGCTTAGTATCCGCTGGAGCTTTCTTT	CASSLVSAGAFF
TRBV20-1	NA	few	TRBJ2-1	TGCAGTGCTAGAGAGACTCGGGGCCGATCCTTTTACAATGAGCAGTTCTTC	CSARETRGRSFYNEQFF
TRBV7-2	NA	many	TRBJ2-3	TGTGCCAGCAGCCCCTCGGGCTACACAGATACGCAGTATTTT	CASSPSGYTDTQYF
TRBV4-3	NA	many	TRBJ2-1	TGCGCCAGCAGCCAAGAGCTCTTTCTGCGGGGGCGTGGGAATGAGCAGTTCTTC	CASSQELFLRGRGNEQFF
TRBV2	NA	many	TRBJ1-1	TGTGCCAGCAGTGAGAGCAGTGTGGGGACTGAAGCTTTCTTT	CASSESSVGTEAFF
TRBV7-2	NA	NA	TRBJ2-2	TGTGCCAGCAGCTTCCGGCAGGTGAACACCGGGGAGCTGTTTTTT	CASSFRQVNTGELFF
TRBV4-3	NA	NA	TRBJ1-5	TGCGCCAGCAGCCAGACCTTAGGGCGCAATCAGCCCCAGCATTTT	CASSQTLGRNQPQHF
TRBV12-3/TRBV12-4	TRBD2	NA	TRBJ2-5	TGTGCCAGCACCAGTAGCGGGGGGGCTGAGACCCAGTACTTC	CASTSSGGAETQYF
TRBV2	NA	many	TRBJ1-4	TGTGCCAGCAGTGCCGGGATACATAATGAAAAACTGTTTTTT	CASSAGIHNEKLFF
TRBV19	NA	many	TRBJ2-1	TGTGCCAGTAGTATGCGGGGTAGCTCCTACAATGAGCAGTTCTTC	CASSMRGSSYNEQFF
TRBV24-1	NA	NA	TRBJ1-4	TGTGCCACCGGTGAAGGGGAAAAACTGTTTTTT	CATGEGEKLFF
TRBV6-1	NA	NA	TRBJ2-2	TGTGCCAGCAGTGAAGCGTCGGTTTATGGCAGACTGAGTTTT	CASSEASVYGRLSF
TRBV5-1	NA	once	TRBJ2-5	TGCGCCAGCAGCTTGAAGGCAGTGGGTCCCCAAGAGACCCAGTACTTC	CASSLKAVGPQETQYF
TRBV2	NA	many	TRBJ2-1	TGTGCCAGCAGCTCGACAGACAATGAGCAGTTCTTC	CASSSTDNEQFF
TRBV20-1	NA	many	TRBJ1-1	TGCAGTGCTAGAGTTTATCAAGTCCTAACCACTGAAGCTTTCTTT	CSARVYQVLTTEAFF
TRBV29-1	NA	NA	TRBJ2-3	TGCAGCGTTGTCAGGGATAGCACAGATACGCAGTATTTT	CSVVRDSTDTQYF
TRBV6-5	TRBD2	few	TRBJ2-5	TGTGCCAGCAGGGAACTAGCGGGGGGAATGAGAGAGACCCAGTACTTC	CASRELAGGMRETQYF
TRBV29-1	NA	few	TRBJ2-4	TGCAGCGTCTCTAAAGCGGCCAAAAACATTCAGTACTTC	CSVSKAAKNIQYF
TRBV7-2	NA	many	TRBJ2-3	TGTGCCAGCAGCTTACAGGCGGCTACAGATACGCAGTATTTT	CASSLQAATDTQYF
TRBV7-9	NA	few	TRBJ1-3	TGTGCCAGCAGCGTTCCCGGGCGGACCAGCTCTGGAAACACCATATATTTT	CASSVPGRTSSGNTIYF
TRBV20-1	TRBD2	few	TRBJ2-4	TGCAGTGCCCGGACTAGCGGAGACATTCAGTACTTC	CSARTSGDIQYF
TRBV7-9	NA	NA	TRBJ1-3	TGTGCCAGCAGCTTTATCGGGGACACCATATATTTT	CASSFIGDTIYF
TRBV5-1	NA	few	TRBJ2-2	TGCGCCAGCAGCGACCTAGATGTCACCGGGGAGCTGTTTTTT	CASSDLDVTGELFF
TRBV6-5	NA	NA	TRBJ2-5	TGTGCCAGCAGTTTCGGCCGGACCCAGTACTTC	CASSFGRTQYF
TRBV15	NA	NA	TRBJ1-2	TGTGCCACCAGCAGAGCTTTTGGATGGGAGGGCTACACCTTC	CATSRAFGWEGYTF
TRBV10-1	NA	many	TRBJ2-2	TGCGCCAGCAGTGATGCGGGAAACACCGGGGAGCTGTTTTTT	CASSDAGNTGELFF
TRBV12-3/TRBV12-4	TRBD1	few	TRBJ2-3	TGTGCCACCAGACAGGGGAAGGCAGATACGCAGTATTTT	CATRQGKADTQYF
TRBV11-2	TRBD2	few	TRBJ2-1	TGTGCCAGCAGCCAGTCACGGGCGGGGGGATATGATGAGCAGTTCTTC	CASSQSRAGGYDEQFF
TRBV10-2	TRBD1	few	TRBJ2-1	TGCGCCAGCAGTGAGTCCAGCGGACAGGGCGGCAATGAGCAGTTCTTC	CASSESSGQGGNEQFF
TRBV5-1	NA	NA	TRBJ2-5	TGCGCCAGCAGCTTGGAGGGGCGTGAATTCGAGACCCAGTACTTC	CASSLEGREFETQYF
TRBV7-9	NA	NA	TRBJ2-4	TGTGCCAGCAGCTTGGGGGAGTCGAACATTCAGTACTTC	CASSLGESNIQYF
TRBV27	NA	NA	TRBJ2-2	TGTGCCAGCAGTTTATCGATCCCCGGGGAGCTGTTTTTT	CASSLSIPGELFF